This TCR beta chain emerged from a study of blood T cell repertoires in COVID-19. Overall study: Samples came from the United States, Italy and Spain, spanning acute and convalescent COVID-19. PBMCs, B-cell-depleted T cells, or T cells were the source of the cDNA or gDNA that made up the material.

TCRdb's table, derived via immunoSEQ multiplex PCR, lists solely in-frame clones and lacks some. This table has some 42,000 clones, about 90% appearing once. The trim removed 5 bases at V and 6 bases at J, leaving 8 bases unmatched. Per germline, CDR1 SQVTM and CDR2 ANQGSEA. CDR3 length equals 13 residues. Sequencing input: peripheral blood. The chain recombines TRBV29-1 with TRBJ2-3; TRBD1 agrees at 7 bases. The receptor comes from a man aged 45 to 65 with active COVID-19. The CDR3 sequence: CSVSGGERDTQYF. The CDR3 DNA sequence: TGCAGCGTTTCAGGGGGAGAAAGGGATACGCAGTATTTT.